The source of this TCR beta chain is a study of T-cell reconstitution after alpha-beta-depleted transplantation in children. V shed 1 base and J 4 bases; nucleotides not matched to a gene: 5. The CDR3 loop spans 16 amino acids. Germline lookup yields CDR1 SEHNR and CDR2 FQNEAQ (reference sequence). This clonotype was detected ten times or more. It was with unique molecular identifiers that the TCRbeta library was prepared. TCRdb reprocessed the PCR reads with MiXCR, giving one entry per CDR3 protein. The sample lists more than 550,000 distinct CDR3 sequences, about 11% seen once, with about 4% in the top ten.

The rearrangement joins TRBV7-9 to TRBJ2-3; 10 bases fit TRBD2. The receptor's source is a human donor who donated a stem cell graft to a child with acute myeloid leukemia. The source material was PBMCs from the stem cell graft donor, sampled from the stem cell graft. CDR3 protein: CASSLGQREGPDTQYF. The CDR3 DNA reads TGTGCCAGCAGCTTAGGCCAGCGGGAGGGTCCAGATACGCAGTATTTT.